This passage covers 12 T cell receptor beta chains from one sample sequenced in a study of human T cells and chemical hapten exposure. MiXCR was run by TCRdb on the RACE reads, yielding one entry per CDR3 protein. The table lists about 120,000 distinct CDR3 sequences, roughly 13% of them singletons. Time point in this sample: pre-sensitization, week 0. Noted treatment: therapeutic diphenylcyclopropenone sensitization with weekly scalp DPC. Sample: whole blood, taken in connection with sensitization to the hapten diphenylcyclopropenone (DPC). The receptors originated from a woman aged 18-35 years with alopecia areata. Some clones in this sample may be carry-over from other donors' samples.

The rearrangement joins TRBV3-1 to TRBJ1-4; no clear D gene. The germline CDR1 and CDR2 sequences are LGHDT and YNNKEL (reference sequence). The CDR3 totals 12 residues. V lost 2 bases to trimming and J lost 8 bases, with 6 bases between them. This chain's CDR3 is CASSQTGEKLFF. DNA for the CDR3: TGTGCCAGCAGCCAAACGGGCGAAAAACTGTTTTTT.

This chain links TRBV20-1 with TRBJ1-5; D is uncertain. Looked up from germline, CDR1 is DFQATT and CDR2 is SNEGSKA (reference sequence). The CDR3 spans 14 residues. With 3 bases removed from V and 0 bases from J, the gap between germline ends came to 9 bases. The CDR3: CSASTANSNQPQHF. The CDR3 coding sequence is TGCAGTGCTAGTACGGCAAATAGCAATCAGCCCCAGCATTTT.

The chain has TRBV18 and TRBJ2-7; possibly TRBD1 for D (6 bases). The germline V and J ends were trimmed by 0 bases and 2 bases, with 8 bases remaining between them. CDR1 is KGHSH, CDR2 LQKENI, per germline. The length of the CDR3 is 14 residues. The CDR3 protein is CASSPPTGPYEQYF. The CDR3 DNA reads TGTGCCAGCTCACCACCCACAGGGCCCTACGAGCAGTACTTC.

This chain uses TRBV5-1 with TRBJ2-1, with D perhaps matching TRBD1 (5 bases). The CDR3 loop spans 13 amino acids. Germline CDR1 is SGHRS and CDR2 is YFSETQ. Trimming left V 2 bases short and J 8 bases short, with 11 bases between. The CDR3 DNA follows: TGCGCCAGCAGCTTCTCAGGGTATGATGAGCAGTTCTTC. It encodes CASSFSGYDEQFF.

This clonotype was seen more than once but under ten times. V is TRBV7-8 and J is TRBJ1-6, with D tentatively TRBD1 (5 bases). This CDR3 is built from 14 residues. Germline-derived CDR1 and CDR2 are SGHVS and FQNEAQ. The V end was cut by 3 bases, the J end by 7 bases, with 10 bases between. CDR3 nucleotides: TGTGCCAGCAGCTTGGACATTTCAAATTCACCCCTCCACTTT. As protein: CASSLDISNSPLHF.

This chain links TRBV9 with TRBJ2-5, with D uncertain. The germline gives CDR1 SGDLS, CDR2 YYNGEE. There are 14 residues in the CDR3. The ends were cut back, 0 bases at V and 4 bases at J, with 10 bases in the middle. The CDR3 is CASSVAAHRETQYF. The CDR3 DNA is TGTGCCAGCAGCGTAGCGGCCCACCGAGAGACCCAGTACTTC.

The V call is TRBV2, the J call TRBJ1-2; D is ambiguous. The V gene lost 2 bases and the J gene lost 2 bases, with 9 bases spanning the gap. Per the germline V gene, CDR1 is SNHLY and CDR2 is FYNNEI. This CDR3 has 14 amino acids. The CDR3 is CASSEFRGNYGYTF. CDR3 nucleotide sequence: TGTGCCAGCAGTGAATTTCGGGGAAACTATGGCTACACCTTC. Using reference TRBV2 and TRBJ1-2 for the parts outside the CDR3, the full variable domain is EPEVTQTPSHQVTQMGQEVILRCVPISNHLYFYWYRQILGQKVEFLVSFYNNEISEKSEIFDDQFSVERPDGSNFTLKIRSTKLEDSAMYFCASSEFRGNYGYTFGSGTRLTVV.

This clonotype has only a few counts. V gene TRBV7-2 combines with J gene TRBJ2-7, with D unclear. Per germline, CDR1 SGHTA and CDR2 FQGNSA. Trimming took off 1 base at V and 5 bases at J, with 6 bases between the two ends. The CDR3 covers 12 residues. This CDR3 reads CASSLGPHEQYF. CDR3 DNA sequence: TGTGCCAGCAGCTTAGGTCCCCACGAGCAGTACTTC.

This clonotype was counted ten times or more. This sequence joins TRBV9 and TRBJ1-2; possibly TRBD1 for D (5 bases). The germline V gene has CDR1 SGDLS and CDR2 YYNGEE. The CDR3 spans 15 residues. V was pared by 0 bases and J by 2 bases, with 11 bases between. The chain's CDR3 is CASSVDTGPNYGYTF. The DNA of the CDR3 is TGTGCCAGCAGCGTAGATACGGGGCCAAACTATGGCTACACCTTC.

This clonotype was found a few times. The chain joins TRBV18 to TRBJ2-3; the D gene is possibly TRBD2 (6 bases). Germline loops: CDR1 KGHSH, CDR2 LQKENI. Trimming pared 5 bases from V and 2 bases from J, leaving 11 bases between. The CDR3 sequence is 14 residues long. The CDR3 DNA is TGTGCCAGCTCAGCGGCGGGGTACACAGATACGCAGTATTTT. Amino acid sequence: CASSAAGYTDTQYF.

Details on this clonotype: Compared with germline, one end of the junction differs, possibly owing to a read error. DNA for the CDR3: TGTGCCAGCAGCCAATCGGACACTGAAGCTATCTTT. It yields the protein CASSQSDTEAIF. The chain has TRBV3-1 and TRBJ1-1; TRBD1 might be the D (5 bases). CDR1 and CDR2 from the germline V gene are LGHDT and YNNKEL (reference sequence). The CDR3 is made up of 12 amino acids.

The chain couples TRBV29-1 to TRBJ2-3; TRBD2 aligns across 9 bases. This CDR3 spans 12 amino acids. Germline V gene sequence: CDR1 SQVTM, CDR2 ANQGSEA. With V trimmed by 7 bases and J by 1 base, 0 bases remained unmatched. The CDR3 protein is CSGGGGTDTQYF. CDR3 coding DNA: TGCAGCGGCGGGGGGGGCACAGATACGCAGTATTTT.